What follows describes a single T cell receptor (beta chain). The antigen remains unidentified. The time point here: peripheral blood 6 weeks after treatment start. The data were obtained in a study of PD-L1 blockade in urothelial cancer. Across the whole study: Prior chemotherapy in patients spanned 0 to 3 regimens. Each blood sample yielded a median of about 150,000 T cells.

The CDR3 covers 15 residues. Between the trimmed V and J ends, which lost 1 base and 5 bases, there was a span of 15 bases. Per germline, CDR1 MNHNS and CDR2 SASEGT. Study outcomes and limitations: Patients with durable benefit had greater blood expansion of tumor-associated TCR clones 3 weeks into treatment. Pretreatment TCR clonality in blood under the median foretold superior survival.

Clones were sequenced by immunoSEQ multiplex PCR, and TCRdb holds only the in-frame ones, with some missing. Here the sample spans approximately 83,000 clones, 83% being singletons. This TCR was recovered from a man between 65 and 85 years old with urothelial cancer. V usage is TRBV6-1 and J usage is TRBJ2-7; a weak D match, TRBD1 (5 bases). This specimen consisted of PBMCs, obtained around atezolizumab (anti-PD-L1) treatment. In nucleotides, the CDR3 is TGTGCCAGCAGTGAAGGGAACCCAGGGATCGACGAGCAGTACTTC. As protein: CASSEGNPGIDEQYF.